The T cell receptor (beta chain) described here comes from a study of blood T cell repertoires in COVID-19. Only in-frame clones appear in the TCRdb table, and some are missing; sequencing was by immunoSEQ multiplex PCR. The table shows 350,000 to 500,000 clones, with roughly 88% occurring only once. The origin of this receptor is a woman aged 18-29 years who had been exposed to COVID-19. The specimen sequenced was PBMCs or T cells enriched from blood (not recorded which).

The CDR3 loop reads CAIRTLAGVSEQYF. Written as DNA, the CDR3 is TGTGCCATCAGGACTCTAGCGGGGGTTAGCGAGCAGTACTTC. The V call is TRBV10-3, the J call TRBJ2-7; 10 bases align to TRBD2. Germline values: CDR1 ENHRY, CDR2 SYGVKD. The CDR3 spans 14 residues. Trimming took 6 bases from V and 6 from J; bases not matched to a gene: 8.